This TCR beta chain was documented in a study of blood T cell repertoires in COVID-19 (dated by TCRdb to about 2020). For context, the study as a whole: Collaborator samples came from the United States, Italy and Spain and covered acute and convalescent phases of COVID-19. The prospective study material was composed of cDNA or gDNA derived from T cells, B-cell-depleted T cells, or PBMCs. Deeply sampled blood TCRbeta repertoires from subjects exposed to, actively infected with, or recovered from COVID-19 were included in the dataset. The repertoires were released in a freely available public database meant as a resource for research on the immune response to SARS-CoV-2. The samples were drawn from two sources: the first 160 participants of the ongoing ImmuneRACE study, and 1,254 subjects contributed by 6 global collaborators. A de-identified subject ID, COVID-19 status, age in years and sex were almost always included in the sample metadata. Where available, HLA class I and class II types were obtained from metadata supplied by the sample provider rather than from assay-based typing. The study at large found these results: The quantity of clinical and demographic metadata differed by source and by participant and was supplied without curation.

As regards this clone: The target of this receptor is not known. The input lacks base qualities; no much larger clone sits a single base away.

The immunoSEQ Assay, a bias-controlled multiplex PCR, was used to amplify TCRbeta CDR3 regions from genomic DNA. As for how the authors treated the data: Nucleated cell counts per sample were estimated from amplification of reference gene primers within the assay. To quantify the absolute abundance of each unique TCRbeta CDR3 rearrangement, sequence reads were collapsed and filtered. Productive Simpson clonality was computed per sample as the square root of Simpson's diversity index over productive rearrangements. In its TCRdb copy, this immuneACCESS table keeps in-frame sequences only and misses some clones. Where compared with another copy, unresolved V genes explain less than half of these, and the others have no known cause. From that table come the V and J calls and clone size; the DNA was used to work out D and trimming. Here the sample has 200,000 to 300,000 clones; 70% to 90% occur a single time. Around 3% of the sample is held by the ten biggest clonotypes.

V and J lose 7 bases and 8 bases, and a span of 14 bases separates them. Its CDR3 holds 13 amino acids, cysteine through phenylalanine. Kept here is only the CDR3 DNA, which spans 39 bases and is read in frame from base 1. CDR1 and CDR2, looked up from the germline V gene, are MNHEY and SVGAGI. Whole blood was collected in K2EDTA tubes by collaborating institutions according to the institutions' own protocols. For TCRbeta analysis, collaborator samples were shipped as frozen whole blood, as isolated PBMCs, or as DNA extracted from either sample type. The chain is made from TRBV6-5 and TRBJ2-2, with no confident D gene call. The sample comprised peripheral blood. The TCR comes from a man aged 18 to 30 with active or convalescent COVID-19. The CDR3 protein is CASTKIVWGELFF. The DNA sequence follows: TGTGCCAGCACCAAAATAGTATGGGGGGAGCTGTTTTTT.